This T cell receptor (beta chain) is from a study of control samples from healthy donors and cancer patients. Germline V CDR1 and CDR2: SNHLY, FYNNEI. This CDR3 comprises 15 residues. Trimming removed 7 bases at V and 3 bases at J, with 16 bases between. The method was immunoSEQ multiplex PCR; TCRdb's version includes in-frame clones alone and lacks a portion of them. The table lists about 120,000 clones, approximately 88% of them singletons. The receptor was isolated from a man aged 35 to 55 in good health. Sequencing used blood. The J gene is TRBJ1-5, the V gene TRBV2; a weak D match, TRBD1 (5 bases). The CDR3 protein is CASTQRGVDNQPQHF. CDR3 nucleotide sequence: TGTGCCAGCACCCAACGGGGGGTAGACAATCAGCCCCAGCATTTT.